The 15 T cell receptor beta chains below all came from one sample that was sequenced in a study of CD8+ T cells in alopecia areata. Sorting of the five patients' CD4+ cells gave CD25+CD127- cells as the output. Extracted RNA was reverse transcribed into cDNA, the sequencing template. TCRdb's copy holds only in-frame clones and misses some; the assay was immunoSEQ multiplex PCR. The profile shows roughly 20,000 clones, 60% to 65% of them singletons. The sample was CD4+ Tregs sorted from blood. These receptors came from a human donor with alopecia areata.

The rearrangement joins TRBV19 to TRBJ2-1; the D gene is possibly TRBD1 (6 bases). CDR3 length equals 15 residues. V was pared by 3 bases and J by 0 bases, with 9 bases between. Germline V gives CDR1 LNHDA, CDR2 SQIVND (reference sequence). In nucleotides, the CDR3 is TGTGCCAGTAGTATTGGGGGCGGCTCCTACAATGAGCAGTTCTTC. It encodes CASSIGGGSYNEQFF.

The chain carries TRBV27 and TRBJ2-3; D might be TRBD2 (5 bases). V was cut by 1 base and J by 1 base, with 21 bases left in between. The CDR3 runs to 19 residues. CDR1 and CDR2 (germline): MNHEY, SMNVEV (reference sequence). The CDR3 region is CASSLLGGWRTLRTDTQYF. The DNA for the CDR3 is TGTGCCAGCAGTTTATTGGGTGGTTGGCGGACTTTACGCACAGATACGCAGTATTTT.

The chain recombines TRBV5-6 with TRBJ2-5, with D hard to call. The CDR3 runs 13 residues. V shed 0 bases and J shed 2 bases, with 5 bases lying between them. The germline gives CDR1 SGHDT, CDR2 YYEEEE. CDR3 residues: CASSLGLQETQYF. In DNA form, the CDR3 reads TGTGCCAGCAGCTTGGGACTTCAAGAGACCCAGTACTTC.

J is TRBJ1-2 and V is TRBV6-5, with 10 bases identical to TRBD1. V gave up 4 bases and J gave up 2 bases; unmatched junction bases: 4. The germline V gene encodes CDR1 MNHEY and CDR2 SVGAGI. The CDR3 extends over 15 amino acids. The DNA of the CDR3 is TGTGCCAGCAGTTCCCGGACAGGGGGAAACTATGGCTACACCTTC. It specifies CASSSRTGGNYGYTF.

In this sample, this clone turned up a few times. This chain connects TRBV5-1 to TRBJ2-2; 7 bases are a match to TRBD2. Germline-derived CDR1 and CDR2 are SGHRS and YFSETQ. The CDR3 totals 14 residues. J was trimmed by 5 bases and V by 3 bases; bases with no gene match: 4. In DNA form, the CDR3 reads TGCGCCAGCAGCTACGGACTAGGAACCGGGGAGCTGTTTTTT. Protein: CASSYGLGTGELFF.

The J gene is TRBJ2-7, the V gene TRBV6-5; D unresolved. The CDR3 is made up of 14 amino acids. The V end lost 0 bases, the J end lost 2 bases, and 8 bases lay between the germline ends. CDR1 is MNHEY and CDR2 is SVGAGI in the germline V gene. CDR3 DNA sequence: TGTGCCAGCAGTTACTCAACGGAAACCTACGAGCAGTACTTC. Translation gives CASSYSTETYEQYF.

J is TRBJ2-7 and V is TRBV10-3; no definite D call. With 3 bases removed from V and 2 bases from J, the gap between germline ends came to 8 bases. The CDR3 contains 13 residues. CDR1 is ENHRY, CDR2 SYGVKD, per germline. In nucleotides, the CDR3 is TGTGCCATCAGTGACCACGAGCCCTACGAGCAGTACTTC. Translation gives CAISDHEPYEQYF.

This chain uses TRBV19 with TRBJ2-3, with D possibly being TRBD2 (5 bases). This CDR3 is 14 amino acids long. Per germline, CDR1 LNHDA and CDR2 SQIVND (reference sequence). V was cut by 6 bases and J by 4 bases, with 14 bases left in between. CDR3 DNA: TGTGCCAGTAGACGGGGTTCCTCTTCAGATACGCAGTATTTT. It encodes CASRRGSSSDTQYF.

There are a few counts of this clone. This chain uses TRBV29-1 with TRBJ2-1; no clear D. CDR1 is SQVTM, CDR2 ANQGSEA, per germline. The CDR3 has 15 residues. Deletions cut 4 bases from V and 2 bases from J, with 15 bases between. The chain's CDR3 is CSVAWLFGPYNEQFF. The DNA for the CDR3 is TGCAGCGTTGCCTGGCTATTTGGACCCTACAATGAGCAGTTCTTC.

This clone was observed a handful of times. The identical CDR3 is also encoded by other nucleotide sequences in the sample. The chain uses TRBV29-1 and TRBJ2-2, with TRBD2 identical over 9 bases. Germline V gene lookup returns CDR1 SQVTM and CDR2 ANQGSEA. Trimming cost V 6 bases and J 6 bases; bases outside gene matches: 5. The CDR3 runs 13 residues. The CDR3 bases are TGCAGCGTGGGAGGCGGGGGGGCCGGGGAGCTGTTTTTT. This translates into CSVGGGGAGELFF.

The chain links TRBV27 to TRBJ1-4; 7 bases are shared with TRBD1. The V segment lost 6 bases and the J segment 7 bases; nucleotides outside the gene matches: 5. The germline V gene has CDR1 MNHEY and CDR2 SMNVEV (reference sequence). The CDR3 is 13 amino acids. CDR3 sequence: CASRTGAGEKLFF. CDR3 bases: TGTGCCAGCAGAACAGGGGCGGGTGAAAAACTGTTTTTT.

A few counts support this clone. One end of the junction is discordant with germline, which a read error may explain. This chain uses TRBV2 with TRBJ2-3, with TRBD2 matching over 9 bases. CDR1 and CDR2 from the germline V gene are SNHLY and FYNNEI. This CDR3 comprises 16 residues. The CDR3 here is CASSEGAGGHTNTQYF. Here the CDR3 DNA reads TGTGCCAGCAGTGAAGGGGCGGGAGGGCACACAAATACGCAGTATTTT. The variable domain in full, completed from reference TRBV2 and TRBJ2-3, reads EPEVTQTPSHQVTQMGQEVILRCVPISNHLYFYWYRQILGQKVEFLVSFYNNEISEKSEIFDDQFSVERPDGSNFTLKIRSTKLEDSAMYFCASSEGAGGHTNTQYFGPGTRLTVL.

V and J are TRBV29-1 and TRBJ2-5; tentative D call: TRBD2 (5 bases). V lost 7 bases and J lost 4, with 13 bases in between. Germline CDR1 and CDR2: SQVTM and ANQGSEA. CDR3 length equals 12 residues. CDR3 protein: CSAGNTGETQYF. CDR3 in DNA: TGCAGCGCGGGAAATACGGGAGAGACCCAGTACTTC.

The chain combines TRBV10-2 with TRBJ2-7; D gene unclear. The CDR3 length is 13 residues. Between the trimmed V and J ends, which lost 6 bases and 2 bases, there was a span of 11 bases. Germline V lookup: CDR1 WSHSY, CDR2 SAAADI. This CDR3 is CASRSAHTYEQYF. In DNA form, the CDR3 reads TGCGCCAGCAGATCAGCGCATACCTACGAGCAGTACTTC.

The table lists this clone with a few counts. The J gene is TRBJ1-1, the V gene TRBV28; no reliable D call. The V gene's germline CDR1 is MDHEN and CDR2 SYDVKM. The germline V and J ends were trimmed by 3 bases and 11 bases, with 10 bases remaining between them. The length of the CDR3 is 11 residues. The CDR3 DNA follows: TGTGCCAGCAGTTTCAGAGATGTGGCTTTCTTT. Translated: CASSFRDVAFF.